Sequencing of this T cell receptor (beta chain) was carried out in a study of glioma-infiltrating T cells after dendritic cell vaccination. Across the whole study: Dendritic cells derived from monocytes and pulsed with autologous tumor lysate formed the vaccine. Study-wide points: Survival was not directly related to TCR clonality in these patients.

As for time point: after dendritic cell vaccination, including at tumor progression/relapse. V lost 4 bases and J 2 bases, leaving 11 bases between the germline ends. CDR3 length: 15 residues. CDR1 is LNHDA, CDR2 SQIVND, per germline (reference sequence). Clones were read by immunoSEQ multiplex PCR, and TCRdb kept only the in-frame ones, dropping some. The table shows tens of thousands of clones, with around 84% occurring only once. This clone was counted once. The antigen is unknown. The chain employs TRBV19 and TRBJ2-2; D may be TRBD2 (6 bases). The receptor comes from a human donor with glioblastoma. The sequencing used blood, collected after dendritic cell vaccination. The CDR3 loop is CASSTGLINTGELFF. The CDR3 nucleotides read TGTGCCAGTAGTACGGGACTGATAAACACCGGGGAGCTGTTTTTT.